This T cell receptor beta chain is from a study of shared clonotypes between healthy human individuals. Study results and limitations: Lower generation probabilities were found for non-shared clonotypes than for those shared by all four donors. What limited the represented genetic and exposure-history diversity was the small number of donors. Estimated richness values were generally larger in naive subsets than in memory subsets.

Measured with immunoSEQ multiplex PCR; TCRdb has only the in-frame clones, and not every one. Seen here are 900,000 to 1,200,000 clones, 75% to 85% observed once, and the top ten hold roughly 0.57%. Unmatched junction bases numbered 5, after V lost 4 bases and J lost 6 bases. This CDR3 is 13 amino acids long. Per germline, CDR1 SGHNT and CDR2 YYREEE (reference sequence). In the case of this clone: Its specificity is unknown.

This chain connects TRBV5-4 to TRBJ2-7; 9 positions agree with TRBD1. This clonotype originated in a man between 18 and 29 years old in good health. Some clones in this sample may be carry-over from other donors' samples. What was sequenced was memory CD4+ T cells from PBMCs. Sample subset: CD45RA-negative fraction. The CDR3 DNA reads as TGTGCCAGCAGCCAAGGACAGGGGATCGAGCAGTACTTC. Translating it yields CASSQGQGIEQYF.